The following is a T cell receptor (beta chain) sequence with its context. Its antigen is still unknown. Germline V lookup: CDR1 LNHDA, CDR2 SQIVND (reference sequence). With 3 bases removed from V and 2 bases from J, the gap between germline ends came to 17 bases. This CDR3 comprises 17 residues. Whereas donors were nominally healthy upon sampling, unrecorded immune exposures were probable. The PCR used 60 Vbeta and 13 Jbeta primers. Only in-frame clones appear in the TCRdb table, and some are missing; sequencing was by immunoSEQ multiplex PCR. The table has about 140,000 clones, around 70% seen once. The source of the sample is a study of cytomegalovirus exposure and HLA in healthy donors. In the study overall: Researchers previously reported finding about 110 million unique TCR beta sequences from some 180 million T cells. General study results and limits: In a later analysis, about 17,000 TCR beta sequences were associated with HLA alleles at 0.05 false discovery rate. An analysis done earlier found most TCR beta V segments productive about 87% or about 30% of the time.

This TCR was recovered from a woman aged 25 to 39 in good health and CMV-seronegative. The V and J genes are TRBV19 and TRBJ2-4; D is possibly TRBD1 (6 bases). Input material: PBMCs. In DNA form, the CDR3 reads TGTGCCAGTAGTATCTCCGTCTTTACAGGGACCAAAAACATTCAGTACTTC. Its translation: CASSISVFTGTKNIQYF.